This T cell receptor (beta chain) emerged from a study of neoadjuvant anti-PD-1 for oral cavity cancer. Study as a whole: Most patients had three to four biweekly doses of 3 mg/kg nivolumab before resection. Study-wide points: Higher pretreatment Treg/Th17 ratios tracked higher pretreatment blood clonality.

The sample holds many counts of this clone. Its matching antigen is unknown. Unmatched junction bases numbered 4, after V lost 3 bases and J lost 1 base. The germline gives CDR1 SGHRS, CDR2 YFSETQ. The CDR3 has 15 residues. Blood cells were analyzed directly, without culture or expansion. The repertoire was sequenced with immunoSEQ multiplex PCR; TCRdb's copy has only in-frame clones and lacks some. The table has about 80,000 clones, more than 80% seen once; the top ten hold about 3.1%. The TCR was taken from a person aged 40 to 85 with oral cavity squamous cell carcinoma. The specimen was PBMCs, collected before nivolumab (anti-PD-1) treatment. This chain uses TRBV5-1 with TRBJ1-2; TRBD1 matches 9 bases. CDR3 nucleotides: TGCGCCAGCAGCTCGACAGGGGGGGATAACTATGGCTACACCTTC. Its protein product is CASSSTGGDNYGYTF.